The present TCR beta chain was sequenced within a study of CD8 T cells in Susac syndrome (dated by TCRdb to about 2019). Some background on the complete study: Among the sequenced Susac syndrome patients, five or six had clinically active disease and 8 or 9 were in clinical remission. Clonality of the CD8+ T cell repertoire was compared between more than 9 healthy donors, approximately 14 Susac syndrome patients and around 15 multiple sclerosis patients. The study used repertoire sequencing to test whether antigen drove CD8+ T cell activation and differentiation in Susac syndrome. At blood withdrawal, Susac syndrome patients were therapy-naive, treated with corticosteroids (with IVIg additionally given to some), or treated with IVIg alone. Overall results and qualifications from the work: In the total CD8+ and CD8+ TEMRA repertoires, sixteen and five Susac-specific public clones, respectively, were identified. Clonal expansion was seen in Susac syndrome CD8+ repertoires, peaking in CD8+ TEMRA cells and being greater in clinically active patients than in remitting ones. The number of individuals in the TCR sequencing and HLA analysis was recognized as being relatively small.

RNA was extracted using the RNeasy kit, and about 0.5 to 1 ug of the RNA was reverse transcribed with random hexamers. The immunoSEQ multiplex PCR assay, which covers 54 Vbeta and 13 Jbeta segments, was used to amplify TCR beta CDR3 regions. Bias from PCR amplification was corrected by using a synthetic template baseline for primer optimization and for computational correction. In the source study's methods: Reads were assigned to V, D and J genes according to IMGT and analyzed in immunoSEQ Analyzer, with only productive sequences retained. Clonality was calculated as one minus the Shannon entropy normalized by log2 of the number of productive unique sequences. Public and private clones were assessed among the 100 most prevalent clones of each patient and control. Clones were defined as Susac-specific if absent from the healthy and MS cohorts, from 1052 published viral clones and from other ImmuneACCESS disease sequences. TCRdb took the public reads, trimmed them with fastp at Q25, ran MiXCR for clone calling and kept in-frame beta chains. Rows are unified per CDR3 protein, each entry keeping the most common DNA and genes. The V and J calls were determined by TCRdb, not by the authors. In all, the sample holds tens of thousands of distinct CDR3 sequences, and approximately 96% of those were seen once. The top ten clonotypes cover roughly 0.62% of the sample.

The CDR3, from cysteine to phenylalanine, totals 18 residues. The only DNA kept is the CDR3, 54 bases in frame from the first base. V is clipped by 4 bases and J by 2 bases, and the sequence between their germline boundaries is 26 bases long. CDR1 and CDR2 were assigned from the germline V gene (reference sequence) as DFQATT and SNEGSKA. Peripheral blood CD8+ and CD4+ T cells from healthy donors, Susac syndrome patients and multiple sclerosis patients were profiled by high-throughput TCR beta sequencing. Susac syndrome patients met recently defined diagnostic criteria for definite or probable disease. Bulk CD8+ and CD4+ T cells were purified by magnetic negative isolation, while CD8+ TEMRA cells were enriched using FACS. Blood was collected in EDTA tubes and processed within 24 hours, with PBMCs isolated through density gradient centrifugation. PBMCs intended for TCR sequencing were frozen in liquid nitrogen and were later thawed in a 37 degrees C water bath. The sorted or isolated CD4+, CD8+ and CD8+ TEMRA cells had a purity of 90% or higher.

Worth noting for this clonotype: No antigen is known for it. The record has no base qualities; no much larger clone is one base away.

The V and J genes are TRBV20-1 and TRBJ1-2; the D gene is perhaps TRBD1, from 5 matching bases. The receptor comes from a human donor with Susac syndrome. Sequencing was performed on CD8+ T cells from PBMCs. The CDR3 amino acid sequence is: CSAILSLAGPDFNYGYTF. The nucleotide sequence reads TGCAGTGCTATTTTATCGCTGGCAGGGCCCGACTTCAACTATGGCTACACCTTC.